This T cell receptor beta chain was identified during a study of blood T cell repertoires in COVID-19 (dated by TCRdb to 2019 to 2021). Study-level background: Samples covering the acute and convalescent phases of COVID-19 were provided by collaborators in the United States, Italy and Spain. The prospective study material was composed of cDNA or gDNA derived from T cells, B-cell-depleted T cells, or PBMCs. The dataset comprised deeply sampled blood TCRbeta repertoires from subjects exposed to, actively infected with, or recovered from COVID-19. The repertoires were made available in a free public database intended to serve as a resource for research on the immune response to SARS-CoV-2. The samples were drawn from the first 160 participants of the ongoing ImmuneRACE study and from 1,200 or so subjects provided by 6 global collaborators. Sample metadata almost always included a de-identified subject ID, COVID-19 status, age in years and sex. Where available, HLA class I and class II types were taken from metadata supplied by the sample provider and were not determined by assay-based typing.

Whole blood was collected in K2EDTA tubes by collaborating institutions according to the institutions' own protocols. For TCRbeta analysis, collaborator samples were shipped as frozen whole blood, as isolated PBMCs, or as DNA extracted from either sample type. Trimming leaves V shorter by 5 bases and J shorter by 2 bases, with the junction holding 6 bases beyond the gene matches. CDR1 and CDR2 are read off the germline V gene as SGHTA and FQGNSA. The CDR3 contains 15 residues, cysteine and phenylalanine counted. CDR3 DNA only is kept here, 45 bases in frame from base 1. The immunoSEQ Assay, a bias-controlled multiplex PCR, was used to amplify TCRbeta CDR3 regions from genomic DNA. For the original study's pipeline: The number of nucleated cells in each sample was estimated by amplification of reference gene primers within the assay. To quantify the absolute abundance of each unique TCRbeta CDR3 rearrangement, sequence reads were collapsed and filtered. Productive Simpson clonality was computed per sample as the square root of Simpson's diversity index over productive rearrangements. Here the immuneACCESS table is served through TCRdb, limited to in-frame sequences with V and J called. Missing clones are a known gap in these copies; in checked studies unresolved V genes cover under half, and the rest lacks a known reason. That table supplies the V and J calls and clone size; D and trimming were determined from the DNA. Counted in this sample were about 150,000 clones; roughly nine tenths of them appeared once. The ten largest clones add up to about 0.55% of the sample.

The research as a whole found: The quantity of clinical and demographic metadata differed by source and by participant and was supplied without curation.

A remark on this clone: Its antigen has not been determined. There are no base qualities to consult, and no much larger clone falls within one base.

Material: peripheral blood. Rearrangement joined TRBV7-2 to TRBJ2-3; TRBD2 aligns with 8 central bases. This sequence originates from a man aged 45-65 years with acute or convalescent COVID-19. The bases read TGTGCCAGCAGCCGCCAGCGGGGGCTCACAGATACGCAGTATTTT. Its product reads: CASSRQRGLTDTQYF.